The text below deals with one TCR beta chain. Antigen: not known. These data belong to a study of cytomegalovirus exposure and HLA in healthy donors. Regarding the study as a whole: Cytomegalovirus-associated TCR beta chains were listed, numbering 164.

The ends were cut back, 4 bases at V and 8 bases at J, with 11 bases in the middle. Per germline, CDR1 MDHEN and CDR2 SYDVKM. The CDR3 consists of 13 residues. Repertoires were generated with immunoSEQ multiplex PCR, while TCRdb's copy carries only in-frame clones and drops some. This sample has 110,000 or so clones, with under 85% found just once. Sample: PBMCs. The rearrangement joins TRBV28 to TRBJ1-4; D perhaps matches TRBD1 (5 bases). This sequence was found in a woman in her late teens or twenties in good health and CMV-seronegative. CDR3 in amino acids: CASSSDSLEKLFF. The CDR3, as DNA: TGTGCCAGCAGTTCCGACAGTTTAGAAAAACTGTTTTTT.